Presented here are 20 T cell receptor beta chains from one specimen sequenced in a study of metastatic and nonmetastatic thyroid tumors. Among the patients, none had received any treatment before thyroid surgery. TCRdb used MiXCR to call clones anew from the PCR reads. Among tens of thousands of clones listed, approximately 10% were seen once. The sample taken for sequencing was blood. The receptors shown here come from a female donor with papillary thyroid cancer or a benign thyroid nodule (not recorded which). Some clones in this sample may be carry-over from other donors' samples.

The sample holds many counts of this clone. The sample holds other DNA sequences that translate to the same CDR3. This chain links TRBV11-2 with TRBJ2-5; TRBD2 is a possible D gene (5 bases). Trimming removed 4 bases at V and 5 bases at J, with 8 bases between. The CDR3 covers 12 residues. Germline CDR1 is SGHAT and CDR2 is FQNNGV. The CDR3 coding sequence is TGTGCCAGCAGCTCACGGGATGAGACCCAGTACTTC. It specifies CASSSRDETQYF.

At least ten counts were recorded for this clone. The gene calls are TRBV20-1 and TRBJ1-4; D is perhaps TRBD1 (6 bases). CDR1 DFQATT and CDR2 SNEGSKA come from the germline V gene (reference sequence). The CDR3 totals 21 residues. V lost 3 bases, J lost 8 bases, and 37 bases lay in between. CDR3 DNA sequence: TGCAGTGCTAGGGTTCTACCTGGACAGAGCCCCCTGATAGGGGTATCGGAAAAACTGTTTTTT. Translating gives CSARVLPGQSPLIGVSEKLFF.

This clone was picked up many times. The chain combines TRBV11-2 with TRBJ1-3; D is unclear. CDR3 length equals 14 residues. Germline lookup yields CDR1 SGHAT and CDR2 FQNNGV. V lost 5 bases, J lost 3 bases, and 11 bases lay in between. The CDR3 DNA reads TGTGCCAGCAGCAAAGGTGGAAGTGGAAACACCATATATTTT. As protein: CASSKGGSGNTIYF. Full variable domain (rest looked up from reference TRBV11-2 and TRBJ1-3): EAGVAQSPRYKIIEKRQSVAFWCNPISGHATLYWYQQILGQGPKLLIQFQNNGVVDDSQLPKDRFSAERLKGVDSTLKIQPAKLEDSAVYLCASSKGGSGNTIYFGEGSWLTVV.

The chain couples TRBV20-1 to TRBJ1-2; D gene ambiguous. The CDR3 is made up of 13 amino acids. Germline CDR1 reads DFQATT; CDR2 reads SNEGSKA (reference sequence). The V and J ends lost 6 bases and 3 bases respectively, with 14 bases between them. CDR3 sequence (DNA): TGCAGTGCCAAGCGTCGGAGTTACTATGGCTACACCTTC. This translates into CSAKRRSYYGYTF.

The CDR3 sequence is CASSFMEWGLTDTQYF. CDR3 coding DNA: TGTGCCAGCAGCTTTATGGAGTGGGGCCTCACAGATACGCAGTATTTT. The V and J genes are TRBV11-1 and TRBJ2-3; possibly TRBD1 for D (5 bases). Trimming removed 3 bases at V and 2 bases at J, with 15 bases between. Germline V gives CDR1 SGHAT, CDR2 FQDESV (reference sequence). The CDR3 loop spans 16 amino acids.

DNA of the CDR3: TGTGCCAGCAGTTACGATGCAGGGAGCACTGAAGCTTTCTTT. Its translation: CASSYDAGSTEAFF. V gene TRBV6-2 or TRBV6-3 combines with J gene TRBJ1-1; possibly TRBD1 for D (5 bases). Germline assignment: CDR1 MNHEY and CDR2 SVGEGT. This CDR3 region has 14 residues. Trimming removed 2 bases at V and 4 bases at J, with 11 bases between.

This clone was counted many times. The V and J genes are TRBV20-1 and TRBJ1-2; 7 bases match TRBD1. Germline loops: CDR1 DFQATT, CDR2 SNEGSKA (reference sequence). J gave up 0 bases and V 3 bases, and 4 bases lay outside the gene matches. This CDR3 region has 14 residues. CDR3 loop: CSARWQGANYGYTF. CDR3 nucleotides: TGCAGTGCTAGGTGGCAGGGGGCTAACTATGGCTACACCTTC.

In its sample, this clone was seen a few times. A single base separates this from a much larger clone, so it may be a read error. The chain combines TRBV10-2 with TRBJ2-7; D is unclear. This CDR3 has 11 amino acids. CDR1 and CDR2 from the germline V gene are WSHSY and SAAADI. V gave up 9 bases and J gave up 3 bases, with 9 bases separating them. The CDR3 sequence: CASSVLYEQYF. The DNA for the CDR3 is TGCGCCAGTTCAGTGCTCTACGAGCAGTACTTC.

At least ten counts were recorded for this clone. This chain joins TRBV6-1 and TRBJ2-3; D not resolved. The germline gives CDR1 MNHNS, CDR2 SASEGT. This CDR3 is 15 amino acids long. V lost 2 bases and J 1 base, leaving 10 bases between the germline ends. The CDR3 here is CASSELPYGTDTQYF. CDR3 DNA: TGTGCCAGCAGTGAACTTCCTTACGGCACAGATACGCAGTATTTT.

The chain employs TRBV7-9 and TRBJ2-5; D possibly matches TRBD1 or TRBD2 (6 bases each). Trimming left V 7 bases short and J 9 bases short, with 24 bases between. This CDR3 is 15 amino acids long. Germline CDR1 reads SEHNR; CDR2 reads FQNEAQ (reference sequence). The CDR3 bases are TGTGCCAGCACCCACTCCGGGGGATGCCAGGGGTCCCAGTACTTC. Its translation is CASTHSGGCQGSQYF.

This clone was recorded many times. The V and J genes are TRBV5-1 and TRBJ2-5; D may correspond to TRBD1 or TRBD2 (6 bases each). V lost 2 bases, J lost 9 bases, and 14 bases lay in between. The CDR3 loop spans 13 amino acids. Germline V gives CDR1 SGHRS, CDR2 YFSETQ. DNA for the CDR3: TGCGCCAGCAGCTTACAGGGATGGGGGGCCCAGTACTTC. Protein: CASSLQGWGAQYF.

In its sample, this clone was seen a few times. This may arise from a read error, as a much more abundant clone is one base away. This chain uses TRBV6-2 or TRBV6-3 with TRBJ2-1, with D possibly being TRBD2 (5 bases). Germline V gives CDR1 MNHEY, CDR2 SVGEGT. The CDR3 extends over 12 amino acids. The CDR3 spells CAISRDYNEQFF. The CDR3, as DNA: TGTGCCATCAGTCGGGACTACAATGAGCAGTTCTTC.

This clone was counted many times. The chain combines TRBV14 with TRBJ1-5; D is undetermined. V lost 1 base and J lost 4, with 5 bases in between. In germline, CDR1 is SGHDN, CDR2 FVKESK. The CDR3 is 13 residues long. The CDR3 spells CASSQGWNQPQHF. In nucleotides, the CDR3 is TGTGCCAGCAGCCAAGGATGGAATCAGCCCCAGCATTTT.

Many counts were recorded for this clone. This chain links TRBV7-3 with TRBJ1-1; TRBD1 is a possible D gene (5 bases). CDR1 is SGHTA and CDR2 is FQGTGA in the germline V gene. The CDR3 loop spans 13 amino acids. The V gene lost 5 bases and the J gene lost 0 bases, with 7 bases spanning the gap. As DNA, the CDR3 is TGTGCCAGCAGCCCAGGGTTGAACACTGAAGCTTTCTTT. Translation gives CASSPGLNTEAFF.

This clone was observed at least ten times. This chain uses TRBV20-1 with TRBJ2-2, with TRBD2 identical over 13 bases. The CDR3 has 15 amino acids. Germline lookup yields CDR1 DFQATT and CDR2 SNEGSKA (reference sequence). The J segment lost 1 base and the V segment lost 6 bases, leaving 2 bases of the junction unmatched. CDR3 nucleotide sequence: TGCAGTGCAAGGACTAGCGGGAGGAACACCGGGGAGCTGTTTTTT. This translates into CSARTSGRNTGELFF.

This clone occurred many times. V gene TRBV7-8 combines with J gene TRBJ1-1; the match to TRBD1 covers 11 bases. The CDR3 loop spans 16 amino acids. Germline CDR1 reads SGHVS; CDR2 reads FQNEAQ. V shed 5 bases, J shed 0 bases, and the junction held 5 bases outside the gene matches. The CDR3 here is CASSVPGQGVNTEAFF. The CDR3, as DNA: TGTGCCAGCAGCGTGCCGGGACAGGGGGTGAACACTGAAGCTTTCTTT.

This clone has at least ten counts. Here the CDR3 reads CASSVNPSYNEQFF. CDR3 DNA: TGTGCCAGCAGCGTTAACCCGTCCTACAATGAGCAGTTCTTC. This chain connects TRBV9 to TRBJ2-1; no definite D call. The CDR3 is 14 residues long. The V end lost 2 bases, the J end lost 1 base, and 7 bases lay between the germline ends. The germline V gene encodes CDR1 SGDLS and CDR2 YYNGEE. Based on the CDR3 plus reference TRBV9 and TRBJ2-1, the full variable domain is DSGVTQTPKHLITATGQRVTLRCSPRSGDLSVYWYQQSLDQGLQFLIQYYNGEERAKGNILERFSAQQFPDLHSELNLSSLELGDSALYFCASSVNPSYNEQFFGPGTRLTVL.

This chain joins TRBV7-8 and TRBJ1-2; D is undetermined. V lost 2 bases to trimming and J lost 2 bases, with 15 bases between them. The CDR3 totals 16 residues. The V gene's germline CDR1 is SGHVS and CDR2 FQNEAQ. The CDR3 spells CASSLWWTRKNYGYTF. CDR3 bases: TGTGCCAGCAGCTTATGGTGGACCCGGAAAAACTATGGCTACACCTTC.

This clone has only a few counts. J is TRBJ2-4 and V is TRBV2; D is ambiguous. Germline V gene lookup returns CDR1 SNHLY and CDR2 FYNNEI. The CDR3 has 16 residues. Trimming cost V 1 base and J 4 bases, with 14 bases left between them. DNA of the CDR3: TGTGCCAGCAGTGAAGGGCAGGCAAGATATAAAAACATTCAGTACTTC. This encodes CASSEGQARYKNIQYF.

This clone was recorded at least ten times. The chain couples TRBV4-1 to TRBJ2-7; D may match TRBD1 or TRBD2 (5 bases each). The CDR3 is 15 amino acids. CDR1 MGHRA and CDR2 YSYEKL come from the germline V gene. V lost 1 base and J lost 3, with 13 bases in between. The CDR3 DNA follows: TGCGCCAGCAGCCAAGCAGCCGGGACCTTCTACGAGCAGTACTTC. The encoded protein is CASSQAAGTFYEQYF.